This is a list of T cell receptor beta chains from one sample in a study of shared clonotypes between healthy human individuals. Sequencing used immunoSEQ multiplex PCR; TCRdb keeps in-frame clones, though not all of them. The table includes around 2.5 million clones, over 85% detected once. The specimen was naive CD4+ T cells from PBMCs. The receptors derive from a young man in good health. Some clones in this sample may be carry-over from other donors' samples. Both conserved end residues are part of each CDR3. A D gene is named only where the DNA matches it firmly. Expanded clones get a size class; other rows say once, few or many, or leave the size out.

V gene	J gene	D gene	clone size	CDR3 DNA	CDR3 protein
TRBV7-2	TRBJ2-1	TRBD2	.	TGTGCCAGCAGCGTGGGCCTCGGGACTAACGAGCAGTTCTTC	CASSVGLGTNEQFF
TRBV5-4	TRBJ2-5	.	.	TGTGCCAGCAGCTTGCGCCACCAAGAGACCCAGTACTTC	CASSLRHQETQYF
TRBV4-1	TRBJ1-2	TRBD1	.	TGCGCCAGCAGCCTTCTGGGACAGGGGGCAAATGGCTACACCTTC	CASSLLGQGANGYTF
TRBV7-3	TRBJ2-4	TRBD2	.	TGTGCCAGCAGCCCCCGGTCGGGGAGGGGTATAGCCAAAAACATTCAGTACTTC	CASSPRSGRGIAKNIQYF
TRBV7-3	TRBJ1-1	.	.	TGTGCCAGCAGCTTAAGGGGGCAGGCGGACACTGAAGCTTTCTTT	CASSLRGQADTEAFF
TRBV5-8	TRBJ2-3	TRBD2	.	TGTGCCAGCAGCCCGGGACTAGCGGTGAACACAGATACGCAGTATTTT	CASSPGLAVNTDTQYF
TRBV9	TRBJ2-7	.	.	TGTGCCAGCAGCGTATTGGGCGGGACGAATGGCGAGCAGTACTTC	CASSVLGGTNGEQYF
TRBV28	TRBJ1-1	TRBD1	.	TGTGCCAGCAGTCCCCTCGACAGGGAGGGAGCTTTCTTT	CASSPLDREGAFF
TRBV7-8	TRBJ2-3	.	.	TGTGCCAGCAGCTTTATCAGGGTAGGAACAGATACGCAGTATTTT	CASSFIRVGTDTQYF
TRBV9	TRBJ2-3	TRBD1	.	TGTGCCAGCAGCTCCAGAGGGGGCGGGAGCACAGATACGCAGTATTTT	CASSSRGGGSTDTQYF
TRBV19	TRBJ1-2	.	.	TGTGCCAGTAGTATGGTCCGGGGGCAGGATGGCTACACCTTC	CASSMVRGQDGYTF
TRBV11-3	TRBJ1-6	.	once	TGTGCCAGCAGCTTAGGGGGATGGAATTCACCCCTCCACTTT	CASSLGGWNSPLHF
TRBV28	TRBJ2-7	.	once	TGTGCCAGCGGAGGGGCACCTGGCCCCTACGAGCAGTACTTC	CASGGAPGPYEQYF
TRBV5-1	TRBJ2-3	.	.	TGCGCCAGCCGTCCAGACCCAAGTAATACGCAGTATTTT	CASRPDPSNTQYF
TRBV6-1	TRBJ1-4	.	.	TGTGCCAGCAGAGCCTGGTCGTCGGGGGGTGAAAAACTGTTTTTT	CASRAWSSGGEKLFF
TRBV6-5	TRBJ2-7	.	.	TGTGCCAGCAGTCCAGGGGACTACGAGCAGTACTTC	CASSPGDYEQYF
TRBV19	TRBJ2-1	.	.	TGTGCCAGTAGCCCTAGCGAAGCCCCACCTTACAATGAGCAGTTCTTC	CASSPSEAPPYNEQFF
TRBV19	TRBJ1-1	.	once	TGTGCCAGTAGCCAGGGGCAGGGGAGGACTGAAGCTTTCTTT	CASSQGQGRTEAFF
TRBV6-5	TRBJ2-3	.	.	TGTGCCAGCAGCCTCATAGCGAGAAGCACAGATACGCAGTATTTT	CASSLIARSTDTQYF
TRBV28	TRBJ2-7	TRBD1	.	TGTGCCAGCAGCCAAAACACCCAGGGGGTGCGGTACTTC	CASSQNTQGVRYF
TRBV7-9	TRBJ2-1	TRBD2	.	TGTGCCAGCAGCCTCTCGGGATCGGGTCGGGAGGAGGTCTTC	CASSLSGSGREEVF
TRBV5-1	TRBJ1-2	TRBD1	.	TGCGCCAGCAGCCGAACACCCTTGGACAGGGGAACGTATGGCTACACCTTC	CASSRTPLDRGTYGYTF
TRBV9	TRBJ2-1	TRBD2	.	TGTGCCAGCAGCGTGACTAGCGGGAACATCGGTGAGCAGTTCTTC	CASSVTSGNIGEQFF
TRBV28	TRBJ1-2	TRBD1	.	TGTGCCAGCAGTTTATTTCTAGGGACAGACTACTATGGCTACACCTTC	CASSLFLGTDYYGYTF
TRBV28	TRBJ2-2	TRBD2	.	TGTGCCAGCAGTGGACTAGCGGGAGTGTCCACCGGGGAGCTGTTTTTT	CASSGLAGVSTGELFF
TRBV27	TRBJ2-5	.	.	TGTGCCTCCTACTCCCAAGAGACCCAGTACTTC	CASYSQETQYF
TRBV5-4	TRBJ2-2	.	once	TGTGCCAGCAGCTTGGGAGGGGCGGGCACCGGGGAGCTGTTTTTT	CASSLGGAGTGELFF
TRBV2	TRBJ1-2	.	.	TGTGCCAGCAGTGAGGGAACCGTCTATGGCTACACCTTC	CASSEGTVYGYTF